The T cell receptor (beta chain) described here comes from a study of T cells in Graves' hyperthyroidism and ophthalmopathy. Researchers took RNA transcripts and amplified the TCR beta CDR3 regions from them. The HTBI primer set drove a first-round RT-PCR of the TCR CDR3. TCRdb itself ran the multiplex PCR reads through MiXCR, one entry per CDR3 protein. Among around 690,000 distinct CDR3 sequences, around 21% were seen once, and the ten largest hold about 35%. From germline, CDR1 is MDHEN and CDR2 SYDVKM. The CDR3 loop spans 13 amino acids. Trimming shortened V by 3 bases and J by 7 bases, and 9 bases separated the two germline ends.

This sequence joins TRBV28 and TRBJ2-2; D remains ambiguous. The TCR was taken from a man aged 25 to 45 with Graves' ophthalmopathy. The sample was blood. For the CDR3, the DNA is TGTGCCAGCAGTTTCTCCGTTGTCGGGGAGCTGTTTTTT. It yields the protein CASSFSVVGELFF.